This T cell receptor (beta chain) was captured by sequencing in a study of blood T cell repertoires in COVID-19. Study information: Acute and convalescent COVID-19 specimens originated in the United States, Italy and Spain.

V shed 6 bases and J shed 4 bases, with 21 bases lying between them. Germline V gene lookup returns CDR1 MNHEY and CDR2 SMNVEV (reference sequence). This CDR3 has 16 amino acids. Method: immunoSEQ multiplex PCR; TCRdb's copy keeps in-frame clones and lacks some. The repertoire holds 60,000 to 75,000 clones, with around 84% as singletons. The chain combines TRBV27 with TRBJ1-2, with D perhaps TRBD1 (5 bases). Material for sequencing was peripheral blood. The clonotype comes from a human donor in a cohort sampled during active COVID-19. The CDR3 DNA is TGTGCCAGCAGAACCATCTCTTCCAACAGGCGCTATGGCTACACCTTC. The encoded protein is CASRTISSNRRYGYTF.